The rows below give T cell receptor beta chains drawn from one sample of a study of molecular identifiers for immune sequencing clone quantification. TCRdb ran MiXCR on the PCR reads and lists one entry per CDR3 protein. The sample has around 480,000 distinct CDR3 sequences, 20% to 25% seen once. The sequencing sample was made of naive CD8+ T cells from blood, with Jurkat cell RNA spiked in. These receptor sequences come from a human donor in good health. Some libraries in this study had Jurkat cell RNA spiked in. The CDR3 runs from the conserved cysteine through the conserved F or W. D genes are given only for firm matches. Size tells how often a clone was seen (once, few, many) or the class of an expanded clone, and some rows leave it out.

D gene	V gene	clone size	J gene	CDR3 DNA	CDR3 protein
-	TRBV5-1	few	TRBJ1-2	TGCGCCAGCAGCTCGGACAGCTTATATGGCTACACCTTC	CASSSDSLYGYTF
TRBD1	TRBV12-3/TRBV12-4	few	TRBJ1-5	TGTGCCAGCAGTCCCGACAGGGTCGAAGATAGCAATCAGCCCCAGCATTTT	CASSPDRVEDSNQPQHF
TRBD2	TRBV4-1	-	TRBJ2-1	TGCGCCAGCAAAGGATTCAGCGGGGGAGGCAATGAGCAGTTCTTC	CASKGFSGGGNEQFF
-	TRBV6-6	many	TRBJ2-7	TGTGCCAGCAGTCCACCAACCGGAGGAGGCTACGAGCAGTACTTC	CASSPPTGGGYEQYF
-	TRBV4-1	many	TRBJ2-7	TGCGCCAGCAGCCAGGGACAAGACCCTTCCTACGAGCAGTACTTC	CASSQGQDPSYEQYF
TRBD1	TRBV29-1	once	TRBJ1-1	TGCAGCGTTCCAGGGGGGAACACTGAAGCTTTCTTT	CSVPGGNTEAFF
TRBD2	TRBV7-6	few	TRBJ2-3	TGTGCCAGCAGCTTACTAGCGGGAGAATCAGATACGCAGTATTTT	CASSLLAGESDTQYF
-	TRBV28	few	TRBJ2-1	TGTGCCAGCAGTCCGCCGGGACCGCCGAGCTCCTACAATGAGCAGTTCTTC	CASSPPGPPSSYNEQFF
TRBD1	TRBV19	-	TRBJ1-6	TGTGCCACGGGACAGGGGCCGAATTCACCCCTCCACTTT	CATGQGPNSPLHF
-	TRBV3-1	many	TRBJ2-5	TGTGCCAGCAGCCACTCCGCAGAGACCCAGTACTTC	CASSHSAETQYF
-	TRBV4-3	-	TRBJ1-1	TGCGCCAGCAGCCATAGACAGTCGAACACTGAAGCTTTCTTT	CASSHRQSNTEAFF